The rows below give T cell receptor beta chains drawn from one sample of a study of neurological immune-mediated disorders. In TCRdb, the 5' RACE reads were re-called with MiXCR into one record per CDR3 protein. The repertoire holds about 87,000 distinct CDR3 sequences, roughly 3.2% seen once, with around 3.1% in the top ten. Specimen: PBMCs. The receptors shown here come from a woman between 45 and 60 years old with multiple sclerosis. Both conserved end residues are part of each CDR3. A D gene is named only where the DNA matches it firmly. Only part of the rows carry a size: once, few, many, or a class if the clone is expanded.

V gene,D gene,clone size,J gene,CDR3 protein,CDR3 DNA
TRBV5-1,-,many,TRBJ1-1,CASSLETDMNTEAFF,TGCGCCAGCAGCTTGGAGACGGATATGAACACTGAAGCTTTCTTT
TRBV27,TRBD1,many,TRBJ2-1,CASSARDRGQYNEQFF,TGTGCCAGCAGTGCCAGGGACAGGGGGCAGTACAATGAGCAGTTCTTC
TRBV7-9,-,many,TRBJ1-1,CASKGAEAFF,TGTGCCAGTAAAGGGGCTGAAGCTTTCTTT
TRBV4-2,-,many,TRBJ2-1,CASSQVYNEQFF,TGTGCCAGCAGCCAGGTTTACAATGAGCAGTTCTTC
TRBV9,-,-,TRBJ1-6,CASSVEGGNGNSTLNF,TGTGCCAGCAGCGTAGAGGGGGGGAATGGAAATTCAACCCTCAACTTT
TRBV11-2,-,many,TRBJ2-2,CASSPGDMLNTGELFF,TGTGCCAGCAGTCCAGGGGACATGTTGAACACCGGGGAGCTGTTTTTT
TRBV5-6,-,many,TRBJ2-1,CASSLYRRASYNEQFF,TGTGCCAGCAGCCTTTATAGACGGGCGTCCTACAATGAGCAGTTCTTC
TRBV18,TRBD1,many,TRBJ2-1,CASRAGGRNEQFF,TGTGCCAGCCGAGCAGGGGGCAGGAATGAGCAGTTCTTC
TRBV7-9,-,many,TRBJ2-7,CASSLDRSYEQYF,TGTGCCAGCAGCTTGGACAGATCCTACGAGCAGTACTTC
TRBV6-2/TRBV6-3,TRBD1,many,TRBJ2-1,CASSYGQGGNEQFF,TGTGCCAGCAGTTACGGACAGGGGGGCAATGAGCAGTTCTTC
TRBV5-1,-,many,TRBJ2-1,CASFRDHYNEQFF,TGCGCCAGCTTCCGGGACCACTACAATGAGCAGTTCTTC
TRBV20-1,TRBD2,many,TRBJ2-7,CSARDSGGARYEQYF,TGCAGTGCTAGAGATTCGGGGGGGGCTCGGTACGAGCAGTACTTC
TRBV10-1,-,-,TRBJ2-3,CASSGPGDGPFSTDTQYF,TGCGCCAGCAGTGGACCAGGGGACGGACCTTTTAGCACAGATACGCAGTATTTT
TRBV5-1,TRBD2,many,TRBJ2-1,CASSPSPLAGSSYNEQFF,TGCGCCAGCAGCCCGTCCCCCCTAGCGGGGAGCTCCTACAATGAGCAGTTCTTC
TRBV19,-,few,TRBJ1-5,CASSIPRYSNQPQHF,TGTGCCAGTAGTATCCCCCGTTATAGCAATCAGCCCCAGCATTTT
TRBV5-1,-,many,TRBJ1-1,CASSLASTEAFF,TGCGCCAGCAGCTTGGCCTCCACTGAAGCTTTCTTT
TRBV5-1,TRBD1,many,TRBJ2-2,CASSEQGAPGELFF,TGCGCCAGCAGCGAACAGGGGGCGCCCGGGGAGCTGTTTTTT
TRBV4-3,-,many,TRBJ2-2,CASLSGTGELFF,TGCGCCAGCCTATCGGGTACCGGGGAGCTGTTTTTT
TRBV6-2/TRBV6-3,-,many,TRBJ2-3,CASRAGDTQYF,TGTGCCAGCAGGGCCGGAGATACGCAGTATTTT
TRBV13,-,many,TRBJ2-5,CASSLRERSKETQYF,TGTGCCAGCAGCTTACGGGAGCGCAGCAAAGAGACCCAGTACTTC
TRBV7-2,-,many,TRBJ1-2,CASSLVNPGPPYGYTF,TGTGCCAGCAGCTTAGTAAATCCAGGGCCACCCTATGGCTACACCTTC
TRBV7-3,-,many,TRBJ2-5,CASSPPPGVPETQYF,TGTGCCAGCAGCCCCCCCCCAGGGGTCCCTGAGACCCAGTACTTC
TRBV5-6,-,few,TRBJ2-3,CASSWEGISSDTQYF,TGTGCCAGCAGCTGGGAAGGGATTTCCTCAGATACGCAGTATTTT
TRBV3-1,-,many,TRBJ2-7,CASMNVRGEQYF,TGTGCCAGCATGAACGTCAGGGGAGAGCAGTACTTC
TRBV7-9,-,-,TRBJ2-7,CASSLVGPRRDYEQYF,TGTGCCAGCAGCTTAGTTGGTCCGCGCAGGGACTACGAGCAGTACTTC
TRBV7-9,TRBD1,many,TRBJ1-5,CASSWDREIRSNQPQHF,TGTGCCAGCAGCTGGGACAGGGAAATTCGTAGCAATCAGCCCCAGCATTTT
TRBV4-1,-,many,TRBJ2-5,CASSQRGYRGETQYF,TGCGCCAGCAGCCAAAGGGGGTACCGAGGAGAGACCCAGTACTTC
TRBV20-1,-,many,TRBJ1-5,CSAISAHGRRSNQPQHF,TGCAGTGCTATAAGCGCCCACGGGCGGAGAAGCAATCAGCCCCAGCATTTT
TRBV20-1,-,many,TRBJ1-1,CSARLGRGFGEGTEAFF,TGCAGTGCTAGACTGGGTAGGGGATTCGGAGAGGGAACTGAAGCTTTCTTT
TRBV5-1,-,many,TRBJ2-4,CASSLGVTGRIAKNIQYF,TGCGCCAGCAGCTTGGGAGTCACAGGGCGAATAGCCAAAAACATTCAGTACTTC
TRBV5-1,-,many,TRBJ2-7,CASSLAMGRRSYEQYF,TGCGCCAGCAGCTTGGCCATGGGACGCCGCTCCTACGAGCAGTACTTC
TRBV7-2,TRBD2,many,TRBJ2-3,CASSLDGLAGGEDTQYF,TGTGCCAGCAGCTTAGATGGGCTAGCGGGGGGGGAAGATACGCAGTATTTT
TRBV5-1,-,many,TRBJ2-2,CASSFVGIGELFF,TGCGCCAGCAGCTTCGTGGGGATTGGGGAGCTGTTTTTT
TRBV5-1,-,many,TRBJ1-2,CASSLDTVTYGYTF,TGCGCCAGCAGCTTGGATACCGTGACCTATGGCTACACCTTC
TRBV7-9,-,many,TRBJ2-1,CASSLGLASPNEQFF,TGTGCCAGCAGCTTAGGTCTAGCTTCTCCCAATGAGCAGTTCTTC
TRBV7-3,-,few,TRBJ2-4,CASSPRGGRLELAKNIQYF,TGTGCCAGCAGCCCCAGAGGAGGGCGATTAGAACTAGCCAAAAACATTCAGTACTTC
TRBV5-1,-,many,TRBJ2-2,CASKNWDNSGHTGELFF,TGCGCCAGCAAAAACTGGGACAACTCCGGTCACACCGGGGAGCTGTTTTTT
TRBV4-1,TRBD2,many,TRBJ2-1,CASSQDPTSGGVKQFF,TGCGCCAGCAGCCAAGATCCGACTAGCGGGGGAGTTAAGCAGTTCTTC
TRBV5-1,TRBD1,many,TRBJ2-7,CASSITPGQNYEQYF,TGCGCCAGCAGCATAACCCCGGGACAGAATTACGAGCAGTACTTC